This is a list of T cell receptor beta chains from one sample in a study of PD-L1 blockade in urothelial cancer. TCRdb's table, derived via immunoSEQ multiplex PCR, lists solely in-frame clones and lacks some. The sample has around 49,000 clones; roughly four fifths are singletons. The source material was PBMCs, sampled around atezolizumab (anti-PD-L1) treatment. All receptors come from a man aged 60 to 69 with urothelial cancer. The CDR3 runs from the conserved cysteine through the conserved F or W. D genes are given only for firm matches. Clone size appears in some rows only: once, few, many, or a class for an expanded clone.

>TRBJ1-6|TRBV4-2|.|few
TGTGCCAGCAGCCCGCAATCACCGCGCTCACCCCTCCACTTT
CASSPQSPRSPLHF
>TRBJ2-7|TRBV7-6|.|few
TGTGCCAGCAGCCACAGACAAAGTGACGAGCAGTACTTC
CASSHRQSDEQYF
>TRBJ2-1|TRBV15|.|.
TGTGCCACCAGCAGAGATCCCAGGGTGTCAGGCAATGAGCAGTTCTTC
CATSRDPRVSGNEQFF
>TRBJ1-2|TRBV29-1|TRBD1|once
TGCAGCGTTGAAGGGACAGGGGGCCACTATGGCTACACCTTC
CSVEGTGGHYGYTF
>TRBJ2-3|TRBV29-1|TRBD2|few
TGCAGCGTTGTACTAGCGGGGGAAGATACGCAGTATTTT
CSVVLAGEDTQYF
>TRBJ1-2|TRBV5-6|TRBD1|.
TGTGCCAGCAGTTTGGGACAGGGGGTAAACACCTTC
CASSLGQGVNTF
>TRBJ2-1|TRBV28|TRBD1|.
TGTGCCAGCAGTTTAAGACAGGGCTACAATGAGCAGTTCTTC
CASSLRQGYNEQFF
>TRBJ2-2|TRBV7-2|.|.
TGTGCCAGCAGCTTAGAGGTACTAGTCCCCGGGGAGCTGTTTTTT
CASSLEVLVPGELFF
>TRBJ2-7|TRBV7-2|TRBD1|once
TGTGCCAGCAGCCCAAGGACAGGGACTTTGGAGCAGTACTTC
CASSPRTGTLEQYF
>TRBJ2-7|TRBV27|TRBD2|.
TGTGCCAGCAGTCCACCGACTAGCGGGGCATACTACGAGCAGTACTTC
CASSPPTSGAYYEQYF